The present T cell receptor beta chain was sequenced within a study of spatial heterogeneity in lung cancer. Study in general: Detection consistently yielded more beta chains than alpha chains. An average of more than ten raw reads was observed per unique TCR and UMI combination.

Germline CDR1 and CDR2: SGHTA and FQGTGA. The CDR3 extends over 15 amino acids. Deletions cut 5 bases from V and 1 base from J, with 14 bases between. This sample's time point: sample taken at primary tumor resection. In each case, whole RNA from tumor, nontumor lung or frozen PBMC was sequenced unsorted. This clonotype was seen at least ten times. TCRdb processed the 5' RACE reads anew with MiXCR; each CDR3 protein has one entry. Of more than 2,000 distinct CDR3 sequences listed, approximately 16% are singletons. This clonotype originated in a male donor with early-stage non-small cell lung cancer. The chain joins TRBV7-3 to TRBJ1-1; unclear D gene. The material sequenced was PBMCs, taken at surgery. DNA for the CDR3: TGTGCCAGCAGCGCCCTACCGGGGAAGAACACTGAAGCTTTCTTT. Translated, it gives CASSALPGKNTEAFF.